The entry below gives a single TCR beta chain sequence along with its context. The CDR3 is 14 amino acids. Trimming took off 1 base at V and 4 bases at J, with 10 bases between the two ends. Germline assignment: CDR1 SGHRS and CDR2 YFSETQ. These data originate in a study of blood T cells in healthy people across ages. Sample-barcoded 5' priming and a J-beta primer mix drove a second PCR of about 6 to 12 cycles. Each CDR3 protein is one row after TCRdb ran MiXCR on the 5' RACE reads. The sample yields fewer than 600,000 distinct CDR3 sequences, about 25% seen once. The sample was also linked to a second study, of T cells of mothers and their children.

The receptor's source is a boy aged 2 to 10 in good health. The sample was blood. This rearrangement joins TRBV5-1 to TRBJ2-3; possibly TRBD1 for D (5 bases). The CDR3 reads CASSLQGGPDTQYF. CDR3 sequence (DNA): TGCGCCAGCAGCTTGCAGGGTGGTCCAGATACGCAGTATTTT.